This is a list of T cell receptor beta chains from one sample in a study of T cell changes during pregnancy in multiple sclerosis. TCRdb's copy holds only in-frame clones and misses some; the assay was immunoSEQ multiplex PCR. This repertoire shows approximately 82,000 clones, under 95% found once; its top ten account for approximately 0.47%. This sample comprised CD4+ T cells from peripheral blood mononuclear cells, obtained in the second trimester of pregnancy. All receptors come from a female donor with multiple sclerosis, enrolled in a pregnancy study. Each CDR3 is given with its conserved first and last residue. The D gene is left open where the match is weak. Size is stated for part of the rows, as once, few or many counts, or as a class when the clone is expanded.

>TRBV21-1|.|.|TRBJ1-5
CASSKAGGGPVQPQHF
TGTGCCAGCAGCAAAGCGGGAGGTGGGCCGGTTCAGCCCCAGCATTTT
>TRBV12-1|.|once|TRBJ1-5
CADRNSVVPRAQHF
TGTGCCGACCGAAATTCAGTGGTCCCCAGGGCCCAGCATTTT
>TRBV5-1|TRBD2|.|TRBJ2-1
CASSLPSGSSLIESYNEQFF
TGCGCCAGCAGCTTACCTAGCGGGAGCTCCCTAATAGAATCCTACAATGAGCAGTTCTTC
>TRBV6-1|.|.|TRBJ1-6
CASSDRQQLISPLHF
TGTGCCAGCAGTGACCGACAGCAACTCATTTCACCCCTCCACTTT
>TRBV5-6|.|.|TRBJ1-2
CASSSGLDSNYGYTF
TGTGCCAGCAGCTCCGGACTTGACTCTAACTATGGCTACACCTTC
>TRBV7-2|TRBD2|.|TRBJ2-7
CASSMTSGKTYEQYF
TGTGCCAGCAGCATGACTAGCGGGAAAACCTACGAGCAGTACTTC
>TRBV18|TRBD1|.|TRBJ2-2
CASSPTTGGLRTGELFF
TGTGCCAGCTCACCTACCACAGGGGGCTTGCGGACCGGGGAGCTGTTTTTT
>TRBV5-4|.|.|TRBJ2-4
CASSRGGLAKNIQYF
TGTGCCAGCTCGAGAGGGGGTCTAGCCAAAAACATTCAGTACTTC
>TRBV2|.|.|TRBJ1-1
CASTKLGGSEAFF
TGTGCCAGCACTAAACTCGGGGGATCTGAAGCTTTCTTT
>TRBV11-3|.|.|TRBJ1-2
CASSLVPGSYGYTF
TGTGCCAGCAGCTTAGTTCCAGGGTCCTATGGCTACACCTTC
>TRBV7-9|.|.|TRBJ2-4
CASSFSGLAKNIQYF
TGTGCCAGCAGCTTCTCCGGACTAGCCAAAAACATTCAGTACTTC
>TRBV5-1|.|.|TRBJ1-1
CASSLDPLALMNTEAFF
TGCGCCAGCAGCTTGGATCCCTTGGCCCTCATGAACACTGAAGCTTTCTTT
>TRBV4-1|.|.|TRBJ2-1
CASSQLRGLAGNNEQFF
TGCGCCAGCAGCCAACTCAGGGGATTAGCGGGTAACAATGAGCAGTTCTTC
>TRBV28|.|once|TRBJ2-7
CASSRGSYEQYF
TGTGCCAGCAGTAGGGGCTCCTACGAGCAGTACTTC
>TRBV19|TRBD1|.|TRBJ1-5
CASSHKGQGTNQPQHF
TGTGCCAGTAGTCATAAGGGACAGGGAACCAATCAGCCCCAGCATTTT
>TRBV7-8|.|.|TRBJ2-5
CASSLARGAATQYF
TGTGCCAGCAGCTTAGCCCGGGGAGCGGCGACCCAGTACTTC
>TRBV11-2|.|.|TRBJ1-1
CASSLGQGMNTEAFF
TGTGCCAGCAGCTTAGGGCAGGGGATGAACACTGAAGCTTTCTTT
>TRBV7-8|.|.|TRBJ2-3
CASSLAGQITYSSTDTQYF
TGTGCCAGCAGCTTAGCCGGACAGATAACGTACTCTAGCACAGATACGCAGTATTTT
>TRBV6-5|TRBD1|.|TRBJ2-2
CASSFSGGRAGELFF
TGTGCCAGCAGTTTCTCAGGGGGCAGGGCCGGGGAGCTGTTTTTT
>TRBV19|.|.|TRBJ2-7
CASSPRGYEQYF
TGTGCCAGTAGTCCTAGGGGCTACGAGCAGTACTTC
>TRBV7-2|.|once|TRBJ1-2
CASSEVVDYGYTF
TGTGCCAGCAGCGAGGTAGTGGATTATGGCTACACCTTC
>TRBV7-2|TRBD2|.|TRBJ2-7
CASSSGSGGRGFGSYEQYF
TGTGCCAGCAGCTCCGGGTCCGGCGGGAGGGGGTTCGGCTCCTACGAGCAGTACTTC
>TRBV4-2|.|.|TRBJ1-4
CASSQDSGHSANEKLFF
TGTGCCAGCAGCCAAGATAGCGGACACTCGGCTAATGAAAAACTGTTTTTT
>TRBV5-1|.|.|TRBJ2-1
CASSLGERGNEQFF
TGCGCCAGCAGCTTGGGGGAAAGAGGGAATGAGCAGTTCTTC
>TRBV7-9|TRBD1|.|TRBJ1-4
CASSLARGTANEKLFF
TGTGCCAGCAGCTTAGCCAGGGGGACGGCTAATGAAAAACTGTTTTTT
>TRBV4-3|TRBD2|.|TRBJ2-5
CASSQDVPGGLQETQYF
TGCGCCAGCAGCCAAGATGTGCCGGGGGGGTTACAAGAGACCCAGTACTTC
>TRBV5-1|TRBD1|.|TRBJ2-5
CASSLTGGQETQYF
TGCGCCAGCAGCCTGACAGGGGGCCAAGAGACCCAGTACTTC